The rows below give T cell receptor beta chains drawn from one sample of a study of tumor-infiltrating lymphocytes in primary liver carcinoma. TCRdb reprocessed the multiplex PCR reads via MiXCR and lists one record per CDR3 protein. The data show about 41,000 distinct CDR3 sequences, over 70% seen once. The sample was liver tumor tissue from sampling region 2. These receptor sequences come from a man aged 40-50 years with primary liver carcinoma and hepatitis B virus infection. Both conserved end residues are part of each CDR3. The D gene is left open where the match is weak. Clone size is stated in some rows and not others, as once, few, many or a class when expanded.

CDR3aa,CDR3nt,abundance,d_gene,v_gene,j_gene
CASIPGEGDYEQHF,TGTGCCAGCATACCTGGAGAAGGGGACTACGAGCAGCACTTC,NA,TRBD2,TRBV11-3,TRBJ2-7
CASSGARTSGKYEQYF,TGTGCCAGCAGTGGAGCACGAACTAGCGGGAAGTACGAGCAGTACTTC,NA,TRBD2,TRBV6-1,TRBJ2-7
CSVELGGGGTDTQYF,TGCAGCGTTGAGTTGGGGGGCGGGGGAACAGATACGCAGTATTTT,NA,NA,TRBV29-1,TRBJ2-3
CASKGSGRSEQYF,TGTGCCAGCAAGGGTAGCGGGAGGTCCGAGCAGTACTTC,many,TRBD2,TRBV6-2/TRBV6-3,TRBJ2-7
CASSHDQVGGELFF,TGTGCCAGCAGCCATGATCAGGTTGGAGGGGAGCTGTTTTTC,NA,NA,TRBV4-2,TRBJ2-2
CAGSRRRVEETQYF,TGTGCCGGCAGCCGCAGGCGGGTGGAGGAGACCCAGTACTTC,once,NA,TRBV7-9,TRBJ2-5
CASSSRGSQNTEAFF,TGCGCCAGCAGCTCCAGGGGGTCGCAGAACACTGAAGCTTTCTTT,many,TRBD1,TRBV5-1,TRBJ1-1
CASRVQGVVTQYF,TGTGCCAGCAGAGTACAGGGGGTAGTTACGCAGTATTTT,NA,TRBD1,TRBV28,TRBJ2-3
CASSLSIDQETQYF,TGTGCCAGCAGCTTGAGTATCGACCAAGAGACCCAGTACTTC,once,NA,TRBV7-8,TRBJ2-5
CASSRSGTEIQYF,TGTGCCAGCAGTCGAAGCGGGACAGAGATCCAGTACTTT,few,NA,TRBV12-3/TRBV12-4,TRBJ2-5
CASSERRQETQYF,TGTGCCAGCAGTGAAAGGCGGCAAGAGACCCAGTACTTC,NA,NA,TRBV2,TRBJ2-5
CASSSYGGYCNNEQFF,TGTGCCAGTAGCTCTTATGGGGGATATTGCAACAATGAGCAGTTCTTC,few,NA,TRBV11-2,TRBJ2-1
CASSSGGSNQPQHF,TGTGCCAGCAGCTCAGGCGGTAGTAATCAGCCCCAGCATTTT,few,NA,TRBV13,TRBJ1-5
CASSYSENSGNTIYF,TGTGCCAGCAGTTACTCGGAGAACTCTGGAAACACCATATATTTT,many,NA,TRBV6-6,TRBJ1-3
CASSEGRSEQYF,TGTGCCAGCAGCGAGGGACGGAGCGAGCAGTACTTC,NA,NA,TRBV7-9,TRBJ2-7
CASSRTLDSLLHF,TGTGCCAGCAGTCGGACACTGGATTCACTCCTCCACTTT,NA,NA,TRBV11-1,TRBJ1-6
CPSSPLAGEEQYF,TGTCCCAGCTCACCTTTAGCGGGAGAAGAGCAGTACTTC,NA,TRBD2,TRBV18,TRBJ2-7
CASQTGSPYGQYF,TGTGCCTCCCAAACAGGTTCCCCCTATGGGCAGTACTTC,NA,NA,TRBV10-3,TRBJ2-7
CVSSQTGTEAFF,TGTGTCAGCAGCCAGACAGGCACTGAAGCTTTCTTT,NA,NA,TRBV6-6,TRBJ1-1
CAISEIGLAGGGGTDTQYF,TGCGCCATCAGTGAAATTGGACTAGCGGGAGGAGGTGGCACAGATACGCAGTATTTT,NA,TRBD2,TRBV10-3,TRBJ2-3
CAISATGGMYNEQFF,TGTGCCATCAGTGCGACAGGGGGTATGTACAATGAGCAGTTCTTC,NA,TRBD1,TRBV6-1,TRBJ2-1
CAISGQGAQETQHF,TGTGCCATCAGTGGACAGGGGGCCCAAGAGACCCAGCACTTC,NA,TRBD1,TRBV10-3,TRBJ2-5
CASSRSGGRANNEQFF,TGCGCCAGCAGCCGTTCAGGCGGGAGGGCCAACAATGAGCAGTTCTTC,many,TRBD2,TRBV4-3,TRBJ2-1
CARRKSLSGSSDTRYF,TGTGCCAGGCGGAAGAGTTTGAGTGGGAGTTCAGATACGCGGTATTTT,NA,NA,TRBV2,TRBJ2-3
CAIAAAADQPQHF,TGTGCCATCGCAGCGGCGGCGGATCAGCCCCAGCATTTT,many,NA,TRBV10-3,TRBJ1-5
CASRGFYEQFF,TGTGCCAGCAGGGGATTTTATGAGCAGTTCTTC,many,NA,TRBV25-1,TRBJ2-1
CAINERGANKSQHF,TGTGCCATCAATGAGCGGGGAGCGAATAAGTCCCAGCATTTT,NA,NA,TRBV10-3,TRBJ1-5
CASSQELRERTGELFF,TGTGCCAGCAGCCAAGAATTGCGGGAACGCACCGGGGAGCTGTTTTTT,NA,NA,TRBV4-2,TRBJ2-2
CSVALWDSSYEQYF,TGCAGCGTCGCCCTTTGGGACAGCTCCTACGAGCAGTACTTC,medium-sized,TRBD1,TRBV29-1,TRBJ2-7
CAWSVGLENILYF,TGTGCATGGAGTGTCGGCCTCGAGAACATTCTGTACTTC,NA,NA,TRBV30,TRBJ2-4
CASSSLPAALTGELFF,TGTGCCAGCAGTAGTCTCCCGGCGGCCCTCACCGGGGAGCTGTTTTTT,many,NA,TRBV6-1,TRBJ2-2
CASSRVYNEQFF,TGTGCCAGCAGCAGAGTCTACAATGAGCAGTTCTTT,once,NA,TRBV11-2,TRBJ2-1
CASSLIAGGIGELFF,TGCGCCAGCAGTTTGATAGCGGGAGGTATCGGGGAGCTGTTTTTT,once,TRBD2,TRBV12-3/TRBV12-4,TRBJ2-2
CASSMGGDRGISLSGANVLPF,TGCGCCAGCAGCATGGGGGGGGACAGGGGCATTTCCCTCTCTGGGGCCAACGTCCTGCCTTTC,NA,TRBD1,TRBV11-2,TRBJ2-6
CASSLISGQGPEAFF,TGTGCCAGCAGTTTAATCTCAGGCCAAGGACCTGAAGCTTTCTTT,NA,NA,TRBV12-3/TRBV12-4,TRBJ1-1
CVSSPPTGAVGIAEAFF,TGTGTCAGCAGTCCCCCCACTGGGGCGGTAGGTATCGCTGAAGCTTTCTTT,NA,NA,TRBV6-5,TRBJ1-1
CASSPPLAGGETQYF,TGTGCCAGTAGCCCCCCGCTAGCGGGCGGAGAGACCCAGTACTTC,few,TRBD2,TRBV6-2/TRBV6-3,TRBJ2-5
CASSLSAGVYNEQLF,TGCGCCAGCAGCTTGTCTGCGGGTGTATACAATGAGCAGTTATTC,NA,NA,TRBV5-1,TRBJ2-1
CASSSTSRYTDTQYF,TGTGCCAGCAGTTCGACTAGCCGATACACAGATACGCAGTATTTT,many,TRBD2,TRBV28,TRBJ2-3
CASSVAAGWVNDEQFF,TGTGCCAGCAGTGTCGCAGCGGGATGGGTAAACGATGAGCAGTTCTTC,few,TRBD2,TRBV14,TRBJ2-1
CASTLRMGRGEQFF,TGTGCCAGTACCTTAAGGATGGGGCGGGGTGAGCAGTTCTTC,once,NA,TRBV11-2,TRBJ2-1
CASSYSPSGHQETQYF,TGTGCCAGCAGTTACTCCCCTAGCGGGCACCAAGAGACCCAGTACTTC,many,TRBD2,TRBV6-6,TRBJ2-5
CTSRAQGGSEETQHF,TGCACCAGCCGCGCACAGGGGGGCTCGGAGGAGACCCAGCACTTC,NA,TRBD1,TRBV5-1,TRBJ2-5
CASSQIVNYCYTF,TGCGCCAGCAGTCAAATCGTTAACTATTGCTACACCTTC,once,NA,TRBV10-2,TRBJ1-2
CSGSGGGYEQYF,TGCAGCGGTTCAGGGGGAGGCTACGAGCAGTACTTC,medium-sized,NA,TRBV29-1,TRBJ2-7
CASSLLAGSKQPQHF,TGTGCCAGCAGCTTGCTGGCGGGCTCAAAACAGCCACAGCATTTT,few,NA,TRBV5-6,TRBJ1-5
CVSIPNPDRGPYNEQFF,TGTGTCAGCATCCCGAACCCGGACAGGGGGCCCTACAATGAGCAGTTCTTC,NA,TRBD1,TRBV7-8,TRBJ2-1
CPSNYSGQGAFF,TGTCCCAGCAATTACTCAGGACAGGGGGCTTTCTTT,NA,TRBD1,TRBV6-6,TRBJ1-1
CAISYHNEQFF,TGTGCCATCAGCTACCACAATGAACAGTTCTTC,NA,NA,TRBV6-2/TRBV6-3,TRBJ2-1